This T cell receptor (beta chain) was recovered during a study of shared T cell receptors in the human thymus. Losses at the gene ends were 8 bases for V and 2 bases for J; bases not matched to a gene: 2. Germline V gene sequence: CDR1 LGHNT, CDR2 FRNRAP. This CDR3 region has 13 residues. Data came from immunoSEQ multiplex PCR; TCRdb stores just in-frame clones and leaves some out. The repertoire includes approximately 760,000 clones, around 85% of them detected once, and roughly 0.01% sits in the top ten. This clone was observed a few times. These data were likewise used in another study, on human thymus T cells. Per that study: In corrective heart surgery, resections were taken, and these provided the thymus tissue.

Sequenced input: thymocytes. This rearrangement joins TRBV12-5 to TRBJ2-3; 9 bases match TRBD2. This clonotype was sampled from a girl in the first two years of life with a congenital heart defect. CDR3 coding DNA: TGTGCTAGTCTAGCGGGGAACACAGATACGCAGTATTTT. Protein sequence: CASLAGNTDTQYF.